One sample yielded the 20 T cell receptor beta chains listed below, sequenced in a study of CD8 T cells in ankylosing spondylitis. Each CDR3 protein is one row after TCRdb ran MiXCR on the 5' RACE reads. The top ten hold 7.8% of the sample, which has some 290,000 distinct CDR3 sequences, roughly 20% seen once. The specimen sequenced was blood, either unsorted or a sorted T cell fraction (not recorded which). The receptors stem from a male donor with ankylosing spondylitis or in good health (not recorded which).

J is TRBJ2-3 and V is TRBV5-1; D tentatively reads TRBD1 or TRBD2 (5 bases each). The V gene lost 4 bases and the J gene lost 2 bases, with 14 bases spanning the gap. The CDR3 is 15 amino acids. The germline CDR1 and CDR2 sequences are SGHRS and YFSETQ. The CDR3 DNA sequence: TGCGCCAGCAGCCGGGACGGGCTCACCACAGATACGCAGTATTTT. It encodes CASSRDGLTTDTQYF.

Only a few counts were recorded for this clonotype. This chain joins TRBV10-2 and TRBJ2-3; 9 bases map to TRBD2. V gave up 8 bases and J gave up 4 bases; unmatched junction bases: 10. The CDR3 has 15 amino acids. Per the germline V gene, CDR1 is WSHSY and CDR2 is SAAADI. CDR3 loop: CASQLRAGGPDTQYF. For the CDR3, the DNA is TGCGCCAGCCAACTTAGAGCGGGAGGACCAGATACGCAGTATTTT.

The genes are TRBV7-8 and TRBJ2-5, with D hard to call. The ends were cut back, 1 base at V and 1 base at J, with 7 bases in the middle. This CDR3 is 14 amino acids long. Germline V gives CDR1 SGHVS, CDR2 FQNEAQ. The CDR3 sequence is CASSLGSVQETQYF. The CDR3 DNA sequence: TGTGCCAGCAGCTTAGGGTCAGTCCAAGAGACCCAGTACTTC.

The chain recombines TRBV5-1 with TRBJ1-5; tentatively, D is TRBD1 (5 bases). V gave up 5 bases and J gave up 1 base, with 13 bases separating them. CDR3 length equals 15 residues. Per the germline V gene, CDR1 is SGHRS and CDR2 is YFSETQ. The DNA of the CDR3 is TGCGCCAGCAGTGCGGGGACTATCAGCAATCAGCCCCAGCATTTT. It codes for CASSAGTISNQPQHF.

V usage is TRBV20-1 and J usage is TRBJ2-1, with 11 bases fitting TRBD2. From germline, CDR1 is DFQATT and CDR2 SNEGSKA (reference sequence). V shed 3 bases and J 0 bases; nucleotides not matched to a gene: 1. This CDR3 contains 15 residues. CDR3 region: CSARTSGISYNEQFF. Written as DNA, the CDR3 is TGCAGTGCTAGGACTAGCGGGATCTCCTACAATGAGCAGTTCTTC.

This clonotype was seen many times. The DNA of the CDR3 is TGCGCCAGCAGCCTCGGACAGGGTGGAAACACCATATATTTT. Amino acid sequence: CASSLGQGGNTIYF. The J gene is TRBJ1-3, the V gene TRBV5-1; 8 bases fit TRBD1. The J segment lost 3 bases and the V segment lost 4 bases, leaving 3 bases of the junction unmatched. The CDR3 totals 14 residues. The germline CDR1 and CDR2 sequences are SGHRS and YFSETQ.

The CDR3, as DNA: TGTGCCATCAGGCCGGCAGGGGGCACAGATACGCAGTATTTT. It is translated as CAIRPAGGTDTQYF. The chain employs TRBV10-3 and TRBJ2-3; TRBD1 is a possible D gene (6 bases). Germline loops: CDR1 ENHRY, CDR2 SYGVKD. This CDR3 has 14 amino acids. Trimming shortened V by 6 bases and J by 1 base, and 11 bases separated the two germline ends.

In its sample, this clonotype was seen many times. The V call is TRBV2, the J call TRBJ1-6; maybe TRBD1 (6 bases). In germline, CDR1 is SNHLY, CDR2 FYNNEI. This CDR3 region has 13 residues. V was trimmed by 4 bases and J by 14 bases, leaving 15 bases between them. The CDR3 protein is CASSGNRDFTLHF. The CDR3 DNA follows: TGTGCCAGCAGTGGTAACAGGGATTTTACCCTCCACTTT.

The DNA for the CDR3 is TGTGCCACCAGCGTTGCGCGCGGGAGGGCCGGGGAGACCCAGTACTTC. Amino acids: CATSVARGRAGETQYF. The J gene is TRBJ2-5, the V gene TRBV15; TRBD2 aligns across 9 bases. CDR1 and CDR2 from the germline V gene are LNHNV and YYDKDF (reference sequence). The trim removed 5 bases at V and 5 bases at J, leaving 12 bases unmatched. CDR3 length: 16 residues.

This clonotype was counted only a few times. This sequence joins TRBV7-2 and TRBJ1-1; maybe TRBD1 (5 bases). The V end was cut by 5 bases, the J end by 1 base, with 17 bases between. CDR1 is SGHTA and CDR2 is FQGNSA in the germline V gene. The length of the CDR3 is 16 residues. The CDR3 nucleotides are TGTGCCAGCAGCCCCGCCGGGACGACGAAGAACACTGAAGCTTTCTTT. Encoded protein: CASSPAGTTKNTEAFF.

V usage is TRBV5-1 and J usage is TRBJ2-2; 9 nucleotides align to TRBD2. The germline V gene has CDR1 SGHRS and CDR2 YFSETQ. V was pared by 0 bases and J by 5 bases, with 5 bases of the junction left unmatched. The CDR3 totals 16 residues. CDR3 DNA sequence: TGCGCCAGCAGCTTGGCTTCTAGCGGGATAACCGGGGAGCTGTTTTTT. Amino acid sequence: CASSLASSGITGELFF.

The DNA for the CDR3 is TGTGCCAGCAGCCCTATTTCCGGGGAGCTGTTTTTT. As protein: CASSPISGELFF. The rearrangement uses TRBV5-6 and TRBJ2-2; D is unclear. Germline V CDR1 and CDR2: SGHDT, YYEEEE. The V end was cut by 4 bases, the J end by 6 bases, with 7 bases between. The CDR3 runs 12 residues.

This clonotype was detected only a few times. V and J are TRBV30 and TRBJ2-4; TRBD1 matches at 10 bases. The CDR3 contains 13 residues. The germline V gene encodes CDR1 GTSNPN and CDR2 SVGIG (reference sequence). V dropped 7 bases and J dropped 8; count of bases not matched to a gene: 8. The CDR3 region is CASRPGTGDIQYF. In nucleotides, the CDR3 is TGTGCCTCCCGTCCCGGGACAGGGGACATTCAGTACTTC.

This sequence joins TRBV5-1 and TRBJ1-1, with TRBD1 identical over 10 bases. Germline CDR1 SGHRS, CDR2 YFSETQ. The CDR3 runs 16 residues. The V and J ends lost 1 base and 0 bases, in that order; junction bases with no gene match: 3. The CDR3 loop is CASSLQTGGLNTEAFF. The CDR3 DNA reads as TGCGCCAGCAGCTTGCAGACAGGGGGCCTGAACACTGAAGCTTTCTTT.

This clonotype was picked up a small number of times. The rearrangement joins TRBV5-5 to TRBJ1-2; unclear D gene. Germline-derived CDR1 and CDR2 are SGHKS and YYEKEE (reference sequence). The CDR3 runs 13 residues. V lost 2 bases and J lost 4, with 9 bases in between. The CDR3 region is CASSFPDVYGYTF. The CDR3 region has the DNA TGTGCCAGCAGCTTCCCGGATGTCTATGGCTACACCTTC. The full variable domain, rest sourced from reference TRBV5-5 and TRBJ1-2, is DAGVTQSPTHLIKTRGQQVTLRCSPISGHKSVSWYQQVLGQGPQFIFQYYEKEERGRGNFPDRFSARQFPNYSSELNVNALLLGDSALYLCASSFPDVYGYTFGSGTRLTVV.

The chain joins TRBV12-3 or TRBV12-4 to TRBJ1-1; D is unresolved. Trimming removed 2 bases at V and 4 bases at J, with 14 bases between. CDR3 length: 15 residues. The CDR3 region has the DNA TGTGCCAGCAGTTTAAATTCTCAATTGGGCACTGAAGCTTTCTTT. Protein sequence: CASSLNSQLGTEAFF.

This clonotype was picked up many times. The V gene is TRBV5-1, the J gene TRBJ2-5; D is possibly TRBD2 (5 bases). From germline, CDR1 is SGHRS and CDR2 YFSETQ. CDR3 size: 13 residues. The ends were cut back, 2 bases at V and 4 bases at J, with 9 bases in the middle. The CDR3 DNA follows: TGCGCCAGCAGCTTAACCGGGGTAGAGACCCAGTACTTC. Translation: CASSLTGVETQYF.

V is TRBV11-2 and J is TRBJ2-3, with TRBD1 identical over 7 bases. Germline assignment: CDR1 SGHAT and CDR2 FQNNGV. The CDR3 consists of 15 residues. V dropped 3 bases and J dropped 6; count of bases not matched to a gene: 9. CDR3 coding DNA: TGTGCCAGCAGCTTCGGACAGGACCACATGGATACGCAGTATTTT. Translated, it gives CASSFGQDHMDTQYF.

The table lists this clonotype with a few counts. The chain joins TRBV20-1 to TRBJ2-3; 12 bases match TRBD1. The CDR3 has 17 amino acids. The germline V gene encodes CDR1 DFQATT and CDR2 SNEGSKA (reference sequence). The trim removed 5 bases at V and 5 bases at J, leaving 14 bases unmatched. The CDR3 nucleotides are TGCAGTGCTCTTCCCCGACCGGGACAGGGGGCGGGAGATACGCAGTATTTT. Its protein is CSALPRPGQGAGDTQYF.

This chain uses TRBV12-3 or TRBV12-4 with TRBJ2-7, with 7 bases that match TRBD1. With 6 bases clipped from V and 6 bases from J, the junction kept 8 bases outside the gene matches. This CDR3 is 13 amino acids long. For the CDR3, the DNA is TGTGCCAGCAGCCAACTCTACAGGGGCGAGCAGTACGTC. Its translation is CASSQLYRGEQYV.